This T cell receptor (beta chain) originates from a study of human T cells and chemical hapten exposure. Across the study: The study lasted about 24 weeks, and patients were dosed weekly with diphenylcyclopropenone on the scalp throughout. Patch tests put 0.01% DPC on the upper back, and the results were checked at 6 days.

The time point denotes: pre-sensitization, week 0. Treatment of the sample: therapeutic diphenylcyclopropenone sensitization with weekly scalp DPC. In this sample, this clonotype turned up many times. The antigen remains undetermined. General study points: Following DPC sensitization, TCRs present above 1 in 1000 frequency showed no change.

TCRdb re-analysed the RACE reads in MiXCR, keeping a single row per CDR3 protein. The sample has around 200,000 distinct CDR3 sequences; approximately 31% are singletons. The ends were cut back, 1 base at V and 2 bases at J, with 15 bases in the middle. The CDR3 extends over 16 amino acids. From germline, CDR1 is KGHSH and CDR2 LQKENI. The chain joins TRBV18 to TRBJ2-7, with D perhaps TRBD1 (5 bases). This clonotype was obtained from a woman aged 25 to 39 with alopecia areata. Some clones in this sample may be carry-over from other donors' samples. The sequences come from whole blood, collected in connection with sensitization to the hapten diphenylcyclopropenone (DPC). The CDR3 bases are TGTGCCAGCTCACCACTATCTGGGGCCCCACCCTACGAGCAGTACTTC. Amino acids: CASSPLSGAPPYEQYF. Complete variable domain (other parts from reference TRBV18 and TRBJ2-7): NAGVMQNPRHLVRRRGQEARLRCSPMKGHSHVYWYRQLPEEGLKFMVYLQKENIIDESGMPKERFSAEFPKEGPSILRIQQVVRGDSAAYFCASSPLSGAPPYEQYFGPGTRLTVT.